This T cell receptor (beta chain) was captured in a study of cytomegalovirus exposure and HLA in healthy donors. Study background: Approximately 85 million unique TCRs from HLA-typed donors were held in an early data release. Points from the study as a whole: Later analysis demonstrated an association between a missense DCLRE1C variant and TCR beta V- and J-gene trimming. The classifier reportedly diagnosed cytomegalovirus status with high sensitivity and specificity.

About this clone: Its antigen is unidentified.

Participants comprised healthy donors of bone marrow. Both 60 Vbeta primers and 13 Jbeta primers went into the PCR. Only in-frame clones appear in the TCRdb table, and some are missing; sequencing was by immunoSEQ multiplex PCR. Of over 55,000 clones listed, around two thirds are singletons. Sequencing was carried out using PBMCs. The receptor's source is a woman aged 45-65 years in good health and CMV-seropositive.

The CDR3 bases are TGTGCCAGCAGCTTAGAGGGCAGTCTGAACACTGAAGCTTTCTTT. It translates to CASSLEGSLNTEAFF. The chain combines TRBV11-2 with TRBJ1-1; no definite D call. Germline CDR1 and CDR2: SGHAT and FQNNGV. Trimming removed 0 bases from V and 0 bases from J, with 8 bases in between. The CDR3 contains 15 residues.